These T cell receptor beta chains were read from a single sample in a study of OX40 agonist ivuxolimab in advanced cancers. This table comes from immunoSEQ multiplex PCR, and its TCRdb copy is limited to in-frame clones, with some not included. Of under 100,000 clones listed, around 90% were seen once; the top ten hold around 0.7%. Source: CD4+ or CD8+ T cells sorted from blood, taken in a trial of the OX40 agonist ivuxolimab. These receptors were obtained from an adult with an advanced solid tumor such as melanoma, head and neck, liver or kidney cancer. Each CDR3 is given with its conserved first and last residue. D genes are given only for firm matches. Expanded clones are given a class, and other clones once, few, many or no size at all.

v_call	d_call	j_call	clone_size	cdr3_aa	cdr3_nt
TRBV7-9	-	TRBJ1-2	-	CASSPPGGAYYGYTF	TGTGCCAGCAGTCCTCCGGGGGGCGCTTACTATGGCTACACCTTC
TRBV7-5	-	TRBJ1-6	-	CARIWPGTGYNSPLHF	TGTGCCAGGATCTGGCCAGGGACAGGATATAATTCACCCCTCCACTTT
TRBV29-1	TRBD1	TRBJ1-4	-	CSVTRRSGGGEKLFF	TGCAGCGTAACTCGACGCTCAGGGGGCGGTGAAAAACTGTTTTTT
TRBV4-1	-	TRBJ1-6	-	CASSQEIVANSPLHF	TGCGCCAGCAGCCAAGAGATAGTGGCCAATTCACCCCTCCACTTT
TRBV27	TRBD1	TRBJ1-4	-	CASSLTGGLEKLFF	TGTGCCAGCAGTTTGACAGGGGGCTTGGAAAAACTGTTTTTT
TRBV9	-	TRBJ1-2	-	CASRRDAYGYTF	TGTGCCAGCCGACGGGACGCCTATGGCTACACCTTC
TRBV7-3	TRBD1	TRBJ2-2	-	CASSFTDPGQGARRRTGELFF	TGTGCCAGCAGCTTTACCGATCCGGGACAGGGGGCGCGTAGGAGGACCGGGGAGCTGTTTTTT
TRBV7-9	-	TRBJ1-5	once	CASSSDLGNQPQHF	TGTGCCAGCAGCTCCGACCTCGGAAATCAGCCCCAGCATTTT
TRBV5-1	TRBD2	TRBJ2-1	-	CASSSQAGRNYNEQFF	TGCGCCAGCAGCTCGCAAGCGGGGCGCAACTACAATGAGCAGTTCTTC
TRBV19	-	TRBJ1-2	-	CASSKQADGYTF	TGTGCCAGTAGTAAGCAAGCGGACGGCTACACCTTC
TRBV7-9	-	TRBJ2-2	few	CASSLHDGGELFF	TGTGCCAGCAGCCTGCACGATGGCGGGGAGCTGTTTTTT
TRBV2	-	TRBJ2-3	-	CASSVSGDTDTQYF	TGTGCCAGCAGTGTATCCGGGGACACAGATACGCAGTATTTT
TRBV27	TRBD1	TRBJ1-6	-	CASSPRPGTGINSPLHF	TGTGCCAGCAGTCCAAGACCCGGGACAGGGATCAATTCACCCCTCCACTTT
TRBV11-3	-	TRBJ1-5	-	CASSLGGDGRYQPQHF	TGTGCCAGCAGCTTAGGAGGCGACGGCAGATATCAGCCCCAGCATTTT
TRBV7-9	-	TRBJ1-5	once	CASSSPNQPQHF	TGTGCCAGCAGCTCCCCTAATCAGCCCCAGCATTTT
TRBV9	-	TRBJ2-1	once	CASSVEANSYNEQFF	TGTGCCAGCAGCGTAGAGGCAAACTCCTACAATGAGCAGTTCTTC
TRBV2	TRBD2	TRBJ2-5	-	CASAREAQETQYF	TGTGCCAGTGCCCGGGAGGCGCAAGAGACCCAGTACTTC
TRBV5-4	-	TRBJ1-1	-	CASSLARGMNTEAFF	TGTGCCAGCAGCTTGGCCCGGGGGATGAACACTGAAGCTTTCTTT
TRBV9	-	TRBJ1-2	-	CASSTRPGSGNYGYTF	TGTGCCAGCAGCACGCGCCCAGGTTCGGGCAACTATGGCTACACCTTC
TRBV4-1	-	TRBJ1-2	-	CASSPYPGPGDSGYTF	TGCGCCAGCAGCCCTTACCCGGGGCCAGGGGATTCTGGCTACACCTTC
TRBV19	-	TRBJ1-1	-	CASSINRAAEAFF	TGTGCCAGTAGTATCAACAGGGCGGCTGAAGCTTTCTTT
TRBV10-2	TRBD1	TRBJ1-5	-	CASSEPRDRAQPQHF	TGCGCCAGCAGTGAGCCTCGGGACAGGGCTCAGCCCCAGCATTTT
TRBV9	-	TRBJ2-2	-	CASSVDGIYTGELFF	TGTGCCAGCAGCGTAGACGGGATATACACCGGGGAGCTGTTTTTT
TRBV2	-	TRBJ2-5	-	CATHREETQYF	TGTGCCACCCACAGGGAAGAGACCCAGTACTTC
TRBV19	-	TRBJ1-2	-	CASNSRDTLGYGYTF	TGTGCCAGTAATTCCCGGGACACCCTCGGCTATGGCTACACCTTC
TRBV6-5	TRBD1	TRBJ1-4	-	CASRTGGTNEKLFF	TGTGCCAGCAGGACAGGGGGGACTAATGAAAAACTGTTTTTT
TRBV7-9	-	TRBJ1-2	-	CASSFYRDGYTF	TGTGCCAGCAGCTTTTACCGTGATGGCTACACCTTC
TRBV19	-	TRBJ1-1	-	CASSMRSSGNTEAFF	TGTGCCAGTAGCATGAGGAGTTCGGGGAACACTGAAGCTTTCTTT
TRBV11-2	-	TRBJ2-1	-	CASSLQVRGDEQFF	TGTGCCAGCAGCTTACAGGTTAGGGGCGATGAGCAGTTCTTC
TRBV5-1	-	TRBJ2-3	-	CASSLEGFPDTQYF	TGCGCCAGCAGCTTGGAGGGTTTCCCAGATACGCAGTATTTT
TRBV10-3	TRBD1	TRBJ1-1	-	CAISQTGTDNTEAFF	TGTGCCATCAGTCAAACCGGGACAGATAACACTGAAGCTTTCTTT
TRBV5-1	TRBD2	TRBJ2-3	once	CASSSLPGLAGYSTDTQYF	TGCGCCAGCAGCTCCTTACCGGGACTAGCCGGGTATAGCACAGATACGCAGTATTTT